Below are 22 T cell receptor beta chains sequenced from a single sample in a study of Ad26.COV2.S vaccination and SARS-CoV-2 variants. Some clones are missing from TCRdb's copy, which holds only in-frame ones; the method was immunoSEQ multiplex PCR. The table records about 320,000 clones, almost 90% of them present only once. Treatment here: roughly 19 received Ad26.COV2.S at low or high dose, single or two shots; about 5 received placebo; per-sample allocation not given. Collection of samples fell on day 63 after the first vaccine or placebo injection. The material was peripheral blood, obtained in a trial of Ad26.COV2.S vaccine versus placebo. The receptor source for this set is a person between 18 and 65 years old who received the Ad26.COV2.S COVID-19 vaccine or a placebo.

DNA for the CDR3: TGTGCCACCCTAACAGCCGGAGGGCCCCAGCATTTT. It translates to CATLTAGGPQHF. J is TRBJ1-5 and V is TRBV19; D call uncertain. The CDR3 has 12 amino acids. Germline V lookup: CDR1 LNHDA, CDR2 SQIVND (reference sequence). Trimming shortened V by 10 bases and J by 9 bases, and 16 bases separated the two germline ends. Looking up the rest from reference TRBV19 and TRBJ1-5 gives the full variable domain: DGGITQSPKYLFRKEGQNVTLSCEQNLNHDAMYWYRQDPGQGLRLIYYSQIVNDFQKGDIAEGYSVSREKKESFPLTVTSAQKNPTAFYLCATLTAGGPQHFGDGTRLSIL.

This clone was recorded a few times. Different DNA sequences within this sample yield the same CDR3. CDR3 DNA: TGCGCCAGCAGAGAAGGTAACACTGAAGCTTTCTTT. Protein: CASREGNTEAFF. The chain employs TRBV10-2 and TRBJ1-1, with no clear D. CDR3 length: 12 residues. Per the germline V gene, CDR1 is WSHSY and CDR2 is SAAADI. V lost 6 bases to trimming and J lost 2 bases, with 7 bases between them.

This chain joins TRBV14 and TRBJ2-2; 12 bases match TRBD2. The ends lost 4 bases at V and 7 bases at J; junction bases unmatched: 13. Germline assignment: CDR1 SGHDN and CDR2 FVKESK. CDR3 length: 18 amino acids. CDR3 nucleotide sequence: TGTGCCAGCAGCCTCGTGGGGACTAGCGGGCCACCTGGCGGGGAGCTGTTTTTT. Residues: CASSLVGTSGPPGGELFF.

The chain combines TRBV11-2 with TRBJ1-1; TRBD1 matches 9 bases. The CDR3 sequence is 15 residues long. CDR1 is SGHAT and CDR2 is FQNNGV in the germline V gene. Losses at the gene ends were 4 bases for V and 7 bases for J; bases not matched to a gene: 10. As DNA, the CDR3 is TGTGCCAGCAGCTCGACAGGGGGAAGAATGCGTGAAGCTTTCTTT. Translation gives CASSSTGGRMREAFF.

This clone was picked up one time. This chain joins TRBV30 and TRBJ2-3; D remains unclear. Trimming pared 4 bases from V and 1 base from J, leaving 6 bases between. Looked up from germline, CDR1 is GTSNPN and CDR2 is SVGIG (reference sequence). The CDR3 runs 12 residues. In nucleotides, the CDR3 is TGTGCCTGGACCCGGGGCACAGATACGCAGTATTTT. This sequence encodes CAWTRGTDTQYF.

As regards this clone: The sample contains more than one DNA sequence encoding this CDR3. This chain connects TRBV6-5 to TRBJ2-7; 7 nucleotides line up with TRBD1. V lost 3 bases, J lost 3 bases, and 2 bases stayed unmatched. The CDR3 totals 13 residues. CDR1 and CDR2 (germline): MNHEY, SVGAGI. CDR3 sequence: CASSYYRGYEQYF. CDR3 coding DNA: TGTGCCAGCAGTTATTACAGGGGCTACGAGCAGTACTTC.

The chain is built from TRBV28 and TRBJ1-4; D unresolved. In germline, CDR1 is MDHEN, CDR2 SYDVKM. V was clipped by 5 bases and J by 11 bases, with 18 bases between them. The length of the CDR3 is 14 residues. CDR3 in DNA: TGTGCCAGCAGTCTGGACCCCGTAATGAATAAACTGTTTTTT. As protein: CASSLDPVMNKLFF.

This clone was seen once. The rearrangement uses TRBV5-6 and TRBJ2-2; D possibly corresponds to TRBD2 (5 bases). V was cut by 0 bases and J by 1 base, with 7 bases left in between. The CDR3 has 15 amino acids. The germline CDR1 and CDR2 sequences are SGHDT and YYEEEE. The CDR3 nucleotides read TGTGCCAGCAGCTTGGCGGGGAGGAACACCGGGGAGCTGTTTTTT. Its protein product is CASSLAGRNTGELFF. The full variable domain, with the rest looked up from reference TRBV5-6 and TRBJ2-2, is DAGVTQSPTHLIKTRGQQVTLRCSPKSGHDTVSWYQQALGQGPQFIFQYYEEEERQRGNFPDRFSGHQFPNYSSELNVNALLLGDSALYLCASSLAGRNTGELFFGEGSRLTVL.

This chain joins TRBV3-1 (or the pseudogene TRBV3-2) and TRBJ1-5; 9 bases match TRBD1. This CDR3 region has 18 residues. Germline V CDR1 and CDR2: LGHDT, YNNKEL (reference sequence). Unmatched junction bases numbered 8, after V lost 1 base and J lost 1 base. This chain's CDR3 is CASSQAGTGFGSNQPQHF. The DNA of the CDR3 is TGTGCCAGCAGCCAAGCCGGGACAGGGTTTGGGAGCAATCAGCCCCAGCATTTT.

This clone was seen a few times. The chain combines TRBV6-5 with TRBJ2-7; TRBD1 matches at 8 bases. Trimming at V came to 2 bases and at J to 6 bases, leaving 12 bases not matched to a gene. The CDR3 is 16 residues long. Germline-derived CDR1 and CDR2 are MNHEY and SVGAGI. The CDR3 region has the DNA TGTGCCAGCAGTTACAGTTCAGGGGGCAGCGATGTCGAGCAGTACTTC. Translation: CASSYSSGGSDVEQYF.

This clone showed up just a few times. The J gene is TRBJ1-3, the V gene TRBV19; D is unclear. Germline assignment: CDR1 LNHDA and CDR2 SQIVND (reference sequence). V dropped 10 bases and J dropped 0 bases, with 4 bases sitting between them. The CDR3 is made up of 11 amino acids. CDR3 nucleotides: TGTGCCATATACTCTGGAAACACCATATATTTT. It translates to CAIYSGNTIYF.

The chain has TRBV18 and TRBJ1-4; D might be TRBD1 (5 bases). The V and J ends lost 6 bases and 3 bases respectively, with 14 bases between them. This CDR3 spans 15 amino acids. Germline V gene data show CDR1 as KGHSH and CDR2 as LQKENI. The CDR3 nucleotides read TGTGCCAGCTCTCCTACCGGGACGTCTAATGAAAAACTGTTTTTT. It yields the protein CASSPTGTSNEKLFF. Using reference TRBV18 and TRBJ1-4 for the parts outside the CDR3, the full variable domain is NAGVMQNPRHLVRRRGQEARLRCSPMKGHSHVYWYRQLPEEGLKFMVYLQKENIIDESGMPKERFSAEFPKEGPSILRIQQVVRGDSAAYFCASSPTGTSNEKLFFGSGTQLSVL.

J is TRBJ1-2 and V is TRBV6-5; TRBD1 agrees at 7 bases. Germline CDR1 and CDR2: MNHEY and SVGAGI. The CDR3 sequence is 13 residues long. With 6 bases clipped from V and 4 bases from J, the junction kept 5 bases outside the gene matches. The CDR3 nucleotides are TGTGCCAGCAGCTCCGCAGGGGGCTATGGCTACACCTTC. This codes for CASSSAGGYGYTF.

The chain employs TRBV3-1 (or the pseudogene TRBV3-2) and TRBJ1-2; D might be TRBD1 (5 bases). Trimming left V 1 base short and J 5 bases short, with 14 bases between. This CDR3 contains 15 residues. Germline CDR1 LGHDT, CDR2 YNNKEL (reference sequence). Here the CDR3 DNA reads TGTGCCAGCAGCCAAGCGGCAGGGAACCCTTATGGCTACACCTTC. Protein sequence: CASSQAAGNPYGYTF.

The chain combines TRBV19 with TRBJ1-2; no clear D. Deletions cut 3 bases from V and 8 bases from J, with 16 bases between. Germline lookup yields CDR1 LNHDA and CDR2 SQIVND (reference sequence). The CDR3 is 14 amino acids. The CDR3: CASSIGEFGKGYTF. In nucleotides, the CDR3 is TGTGCCAGTAGTATCGGGGAATTTGGGAAAGGCTACACCTTC.

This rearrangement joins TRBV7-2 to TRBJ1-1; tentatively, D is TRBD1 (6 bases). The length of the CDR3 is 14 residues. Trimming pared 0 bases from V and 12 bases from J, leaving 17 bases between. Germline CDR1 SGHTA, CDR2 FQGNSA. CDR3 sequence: CASSLAQGRPETFF. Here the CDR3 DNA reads TGTGCCAGCAGCTTAGCGCAGGGGCGGCCCGAAACTTTCTTT. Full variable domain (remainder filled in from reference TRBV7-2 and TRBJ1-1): GAGVSQSPSNKVTEKGKDVELRCDPISGHTALYWYRQSLGQGLEFLIYFQGNSAPDKSGLPSDRFSAERTGGSVSTLTIQRTQQEDSAVYLCASSLAQGRPETFFGQGTRLTVV.

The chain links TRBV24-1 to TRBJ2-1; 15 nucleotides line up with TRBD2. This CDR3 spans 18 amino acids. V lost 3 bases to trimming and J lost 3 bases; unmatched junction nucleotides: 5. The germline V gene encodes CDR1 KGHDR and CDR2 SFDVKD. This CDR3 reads CATSDPGTSGRLYNEQFF. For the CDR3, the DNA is TGTGCCACCAGTGATCCGGGGACTAGCGGGAGGCTCTACAATGAGCAGTTCTTC.

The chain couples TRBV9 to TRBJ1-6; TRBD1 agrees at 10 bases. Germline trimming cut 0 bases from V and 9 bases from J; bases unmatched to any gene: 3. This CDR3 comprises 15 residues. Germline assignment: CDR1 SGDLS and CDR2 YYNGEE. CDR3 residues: CASSVGQGALSPLHF. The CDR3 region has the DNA TGTGCCAGCAGCGTAGGACAGGGGGCGCTTTCACCCCTCCACTTT.

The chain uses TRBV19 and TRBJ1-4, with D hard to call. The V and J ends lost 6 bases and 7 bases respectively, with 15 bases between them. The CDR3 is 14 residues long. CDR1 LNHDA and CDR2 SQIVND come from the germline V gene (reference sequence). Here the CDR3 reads CASRPWAVAEKLFF. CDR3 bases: TGTGCCAGTAGGCCCTGGGCGGTTGCTGAAAAACTGTTTTTT.

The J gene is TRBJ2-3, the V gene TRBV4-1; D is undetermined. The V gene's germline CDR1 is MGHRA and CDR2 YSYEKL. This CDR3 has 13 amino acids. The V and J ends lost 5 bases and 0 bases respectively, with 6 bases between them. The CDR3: CASSITSTDTQYF. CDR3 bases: TGCGCCAGCAGCATTACTAGCACAGATACGCAGTATTTT.

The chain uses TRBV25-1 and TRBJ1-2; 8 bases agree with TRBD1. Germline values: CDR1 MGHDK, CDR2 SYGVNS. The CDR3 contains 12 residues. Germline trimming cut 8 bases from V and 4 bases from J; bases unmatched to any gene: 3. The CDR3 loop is CASAGTGYGYTF. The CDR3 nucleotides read TGTGCCAGCGCCGGGACAGGCTATGGCTACACCTTC.

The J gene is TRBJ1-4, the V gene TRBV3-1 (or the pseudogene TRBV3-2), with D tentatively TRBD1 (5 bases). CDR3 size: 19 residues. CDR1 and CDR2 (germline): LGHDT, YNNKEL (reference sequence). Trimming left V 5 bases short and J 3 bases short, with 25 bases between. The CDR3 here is CASSSSTGVGDKANEKLFF. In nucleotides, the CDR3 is TGTGCCAGCAGCTCATCAACGGGGGTTGGGGATAAGGCTAATGAAAAACTGTTTTTT.